This record concerns one TCR beta chain sequence. Next came a second PCR, run for roughly 6 to 11 cycles, which used a sample-barcoded 5' primer along with a J-beta primer mix. A single record per CDR3 protein comes from TCRdb applying MiXCR to the 5' RACE reads. The data hold 580,000 or so distinct CDR3 sequences, with roughly 48% observed a single time. This sample was taken from a study of blood T cells in healthy people across ages. From germline, CDR1 is SNHLY and CDR2 FYNNEI. V trimming: 7 bases; J trimming: 7 bases; junction bases outside the gene matches: 6. The CDR3 is 13 residues long. The chain joins TRBV2 to TRBJ2-2, with TRBD2 identical over 7 bases. The sequencing input was blood. The receptor's source is a man aged 80 or over in good health. The CDR3 region has the DNA TGTGCCAGCACACCGAGCGGGGACGGGGAGCTGTTTTTT. Its translation is CASTPSGDGELFF.